This T cell receptor (beta chain) comes out of a study of T-cell memory formation after mild COVID-19 (dated by TCRdb to the early 2020s). The study in broad terms: TCR sequence clusters from the two donors were largely donor specific. Longitudinal TCRalpha and TCRbeta repertoire sequencing tracked T-cell clones expanding and contracting after mild COVID-19 in two donors. Two young, previously healthy adult volunteers made up the cohort, one male and one female. Overall study results and their limits: Clones contracting from day 15 to 85 had balanced CD4/CD8 phenotypes, while a second wave expanding from day 15 to 37 was biased towards CD4+. Contracting CD4+ clones were located mainly in the CM and EM memory subsets, whereas CD8+ clones were found to be enriched in EMRA. Some responding clones were found in pre-infection memory, which suggests that pre-existing cross-reactive memory T cells took part in the SARS-CoV-2 response. The study included only a couple of mild cases, and larger cohorts that include severe cases with pre-infection samples were judged to be necessary. SARS-CoV-2 specificity was not confirmed for the second-wave clones peaking on day 37.

Ficoll-Paque density gradient centrifugation was used to isolate PBMCs. CDR1 and CDR2, looked up from the germline V gene, are SQVTM and ANQGSEA. The CDR3, from cysteine to phenylalanine, totals 13 residues. Just the 39-base CDR3 DNA is kept, in frame starting at base 1. V sheds 3 bases and J sheds 0 bases, leaving 8 bases between their ends. The sequencing machine was an Illumina NovaSeq 6000. cDNA libraries for TCRalpha and TCRbeta were prepared by 5'RACE using constant-segment primers, with sample barcodes and unique molecular identifiers added. RNA was extracted from every sample with Trizol reagent. Amplification of the libraries took two PCR steps, and the second step added a second sample barcode plus Illumina TruSeq adapters. Libraries were sequenced on an Illumina NovaSeq with 2 x 150 bp paired-end reads. The original pipeline was this. Demultiplexing of reads and collapsing into UMI-guided consensus sequences were performed with migec v1.2.7. Using mixcr v2.1.11, the UMI consensuses were aligned to TRA and TRB V and J templates and assembled into clonotypes. A clonotype was counted as expanded or contracted only if both edgeR and NoisET called the change significant, with noise models trained on biological replicates. For edgeR calls, a false discovery rate-adjusted p below 0.01 and a log2 fold-change threshold of 1 were applied. As an exploratory analysis of dynamics, max-normalized trajectories of the 1000 most abundant clonotypes were examined by PCA with hierarchical clustering. Separately sequenced CD4+ and CD8+ repertoires were used to assign the CD4 or CD8 phenotype of responding clones. TCRdb reanalyzed the raw reads on its own, using fastp at Q25 for trimming and MiXCR for clone calling, and kept in-frame beta chains. Rows with one shared CDR3 protein collapse into an entry with the most common genes and DNA. The authors' filters were not applied to this entry. Recorded for this sample are about 400,000 distinct CDR3 sequences; around 24% of them occurred a single time. 8.5% to 10% of the sample comes from the top ten.

This clonotype was observed a few times. Its antigen has not been determined. Within one base of it there is no much larger clone, and no base qualities were kept. The receptor was derived from an adult woman who had mild COVID-19 (a few samples of this study predate the infection). The sample titles of this study are shuffled in the database, so cell type and time point are left out; the donor was told from shared clones. The sample taken for sequencing was PBMCs or a T cell subset sorted from them (not recorded which). The chain was built from TRBV29-1 and TRBJ1-1; a confident D gene designation cannot be given. The DNA sequence follows: TGCAGCGTTGAGCTCGACCTGAACACTGAAGCTTTCTTT. The translation is CSVELDLNTEAFF.